This T cell receptor beta chain came from a study of control samples from healthy donors and cancer patients. Sequencing was performed with immunoSEQ multiplex PCR; in TCRdb, only in-frame clones are kept and a portion is missing. The table has some 130,000 clones, about 94% seen once. Germline CDR1 is KGHSH and CDR2 is LQKENI. Unmatched junction bases numbered 8, after V lost 6 bases and J lost 7 bases. This CDR3 has 14 amino acids. The sequencing sample was made of blood. The rearrangement uses TRBV18 and TRBJ1-5; 8 nucleotides line up with TRBD1. The clonotype originates from a man younger than 45 in good health. CDR3 nucleotides: TGTGCCAGCTCTCCTCAGGGGGCCGGACAGCCCCAGCATTTT. Protein sequence: CASSPQGAGQPQHF.